Detailed here is one T cell receptor beta chain. Using its own MiXCR run on the 5' RACE reads, TCRdb lists one record per CDR3 protein. In the table there are roughly 700,000 distinct CDR3 sequences, around 8.3% of which are singletons. These data are taken from a study of identical twins. Germline CDR1 SGHRS, CDR2 YFSETQ. CDR3 length: 15 amino acids. The V and J ends lost 0 bases and 0 bases respectively, with 8 bases between them. This same sample was also part of a study on yellow fever vaccine responses in identical twins. From that paper: After vaccination, twins' T cell response reportedly seemed partly convergent, partly personalized.

The specimen was PBMCs. This rearrangement joins TRBV5-1 to TRBJ2-3; D is ambiguous. The clonotype comes from a woman aged 18-35 years in good health. Here the CDR3 reads CASSLAQLSTDTQYF. In nucleotides, the CDR3 is TGCGCCAGCAGCTTGGCACAGCTAAGCACAGATACGCAGTATTTT.